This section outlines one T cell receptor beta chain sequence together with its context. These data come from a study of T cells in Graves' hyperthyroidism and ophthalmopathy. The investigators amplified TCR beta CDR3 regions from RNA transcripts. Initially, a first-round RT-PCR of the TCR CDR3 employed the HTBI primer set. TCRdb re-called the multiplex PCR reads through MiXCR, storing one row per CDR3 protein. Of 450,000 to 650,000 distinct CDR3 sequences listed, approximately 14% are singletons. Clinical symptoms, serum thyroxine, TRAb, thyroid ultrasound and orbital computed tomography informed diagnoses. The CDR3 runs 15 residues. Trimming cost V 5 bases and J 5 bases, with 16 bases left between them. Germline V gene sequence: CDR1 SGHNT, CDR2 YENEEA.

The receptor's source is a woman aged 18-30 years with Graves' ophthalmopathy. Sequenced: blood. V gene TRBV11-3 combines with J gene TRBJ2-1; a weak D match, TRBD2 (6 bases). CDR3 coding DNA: TGTGCCAGCAGCCCCCCTCGAGCGGGTGACAATGAGCAGTTCTTC. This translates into CASSPPRAGDNEQFF.